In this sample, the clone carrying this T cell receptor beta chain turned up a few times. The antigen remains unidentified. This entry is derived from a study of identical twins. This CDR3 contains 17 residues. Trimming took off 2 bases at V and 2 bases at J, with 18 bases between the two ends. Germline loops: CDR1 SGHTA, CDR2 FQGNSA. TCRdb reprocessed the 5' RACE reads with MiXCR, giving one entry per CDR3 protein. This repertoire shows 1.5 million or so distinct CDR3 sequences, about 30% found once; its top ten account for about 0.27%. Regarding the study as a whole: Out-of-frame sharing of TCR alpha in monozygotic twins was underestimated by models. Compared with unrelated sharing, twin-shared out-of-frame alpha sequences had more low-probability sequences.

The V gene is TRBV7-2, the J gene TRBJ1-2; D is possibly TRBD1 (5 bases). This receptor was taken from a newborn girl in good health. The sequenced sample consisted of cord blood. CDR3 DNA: TGTGCCAGCAGCTTATCTTGGTCAATCCAGGGAAACTATGGCTACACCTTC. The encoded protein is CASSLSWSIQGNYGYTF.